This T cell receptor beta chain comes out of a study of control samples from healthy donors and cancer patients. TCRdb's table, derived via immunoSEQ multiplex PCR, lists solely in-frame clones and lacks some. The sample carries roughly 190,000 clones, 90% to 95% recorded once. This receptor was obtained from a woman aged 25 to 39 in good health. Sequences were obtained from blood.

CDR3 sequence: CATSRAVKYEQYF. The CDR3 DNA is TGTGCCACCAGCAGGGCAGTGAAGTACGAGCAGTACTTC. The rearrangement joins TRBV15 to TRBJ2-7, with D uncertain. CDR1 is LNHNV, CDR2 YYDKDF, per germline (reference sequence). The CDR3 runs to 13 residues. With 3 bases removed from V and 4 bases from J, the gap between germline ends came to 10 bases.